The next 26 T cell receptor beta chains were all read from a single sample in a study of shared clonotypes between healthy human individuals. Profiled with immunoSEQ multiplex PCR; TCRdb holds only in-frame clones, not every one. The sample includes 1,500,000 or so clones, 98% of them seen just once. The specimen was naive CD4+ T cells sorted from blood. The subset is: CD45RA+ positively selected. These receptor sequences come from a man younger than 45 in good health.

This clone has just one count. CDR3 DNA sequence: TGCGCCAGCAGCTTGTACCGGGGGCAACCCTACGAGCAGTACTTC. Residues: CASSLYRGQPYEQYF. The rearrangement joins TRBV5-1 to TRBJ2-7; the D gene could be TRBD1 or TRBD2 (6 bases each). Germline V lookup: CDR1 SGHRS, CDR2 YFSETQ. V was pared by 1 base and J by 2 bases, with 13 bases between. The CDR3 loop spans 15 amino acids.

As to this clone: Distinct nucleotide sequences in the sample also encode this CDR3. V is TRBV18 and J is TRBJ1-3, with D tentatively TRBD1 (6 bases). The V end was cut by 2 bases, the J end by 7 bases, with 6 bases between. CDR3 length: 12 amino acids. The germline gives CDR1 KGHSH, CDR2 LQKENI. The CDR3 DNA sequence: TGTGCCAGCTCACCAAGGGGGAACACCATATATTTT. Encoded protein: CASSPRGNTIYF.

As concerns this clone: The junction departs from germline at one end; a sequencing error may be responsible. CDR3: CASSSLSTGAGELFF. The CDR3 nucleotides read TGTGCTAGCAGCTCACTTTCAACAGGGGCCGGGGAGCTGTTTTTT. The chain has TRBV7-7 and TRBJ2-2; 7 positions match TRBD1. The CDR3 has 15 amino acids. The germline V gene has CDR1 SSHAT and CDR2 FNYEAQ (reference sequence).

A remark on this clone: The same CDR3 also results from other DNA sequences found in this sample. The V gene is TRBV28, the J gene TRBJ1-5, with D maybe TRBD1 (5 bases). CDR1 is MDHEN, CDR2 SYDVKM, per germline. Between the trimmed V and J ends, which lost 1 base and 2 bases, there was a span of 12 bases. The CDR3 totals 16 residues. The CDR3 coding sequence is TGTGCCAGCAGTTTATTGGTAGGGACGGGCAATCAGCCCCAGCATTTT. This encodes CASSLLVGTGNQPQHF.

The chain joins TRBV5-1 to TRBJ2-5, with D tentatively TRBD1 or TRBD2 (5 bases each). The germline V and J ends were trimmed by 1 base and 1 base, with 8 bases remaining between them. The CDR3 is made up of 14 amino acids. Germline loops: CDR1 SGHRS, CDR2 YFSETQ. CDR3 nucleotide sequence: TGCGCCAGCAGCTTGTGGGACCGCCAAGAGACCCAGTACTTC. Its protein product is CASSLWDRQETQYF.

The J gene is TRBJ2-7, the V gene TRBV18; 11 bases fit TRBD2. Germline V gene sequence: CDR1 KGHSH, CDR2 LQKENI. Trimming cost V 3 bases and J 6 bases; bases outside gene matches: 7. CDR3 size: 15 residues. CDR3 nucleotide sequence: TGTGCCAGCTCACCGACACTAGCGGGAGACCCCGAGCAGTACTTC. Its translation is CASSPTLAGDPEQYF.

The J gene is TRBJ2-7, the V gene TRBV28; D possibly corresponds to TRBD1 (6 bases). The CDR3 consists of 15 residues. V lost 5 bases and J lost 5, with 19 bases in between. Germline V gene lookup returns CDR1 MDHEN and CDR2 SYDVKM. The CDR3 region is CASSTPTAGAHEQYF. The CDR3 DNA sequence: TGTGCCAGCAGTACTCCGACGGCAGGGGCCCACGAGCAGTACTTC.

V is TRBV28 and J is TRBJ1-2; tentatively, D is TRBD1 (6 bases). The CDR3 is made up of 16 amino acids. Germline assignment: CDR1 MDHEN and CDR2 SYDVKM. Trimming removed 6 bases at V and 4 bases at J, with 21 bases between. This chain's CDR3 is CASRYGDRPRGYGYTF. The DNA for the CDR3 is TGTGCCAGCAGATACGGCGACAGGCCGCGGGGCTATGGCTACACCTTC.

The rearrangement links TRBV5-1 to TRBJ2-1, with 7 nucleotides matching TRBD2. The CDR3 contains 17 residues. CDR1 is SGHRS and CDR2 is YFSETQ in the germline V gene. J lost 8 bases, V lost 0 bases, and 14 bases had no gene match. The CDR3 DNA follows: TGCGCCAGCAGCTTGGGTCTCGCGGGAGTGCTGAGGGATGAGCAGTTCTTC. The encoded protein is CASSLGLAGVLRDEQFF.

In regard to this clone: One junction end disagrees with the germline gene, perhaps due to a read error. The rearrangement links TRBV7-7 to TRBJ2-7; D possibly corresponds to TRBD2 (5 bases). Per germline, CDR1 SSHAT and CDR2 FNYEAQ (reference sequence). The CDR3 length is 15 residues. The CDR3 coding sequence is TGTGCTAGCAGCTTAGCGTTGGGCCGCACCTACGAGCAGTACTTC. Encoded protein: CASSLALGRTYEQYF.

CDR3 nucleotide sequence: TGCGCCAGCAGCCAACGACAGGGATTCTACGAGCAGTACTTC. Translated, it gives CASSQRQGFYEQYF. V gene TRBV5-1 combines with J gene TRBJ2-7; 7 bases are a match to TRBD1. Germline CDR1 SGHRS, CDR2 YFSETQ. V lost 4 bases to trimming and J lost 3 bases; unmatched junction nucleotides: 7. CDR3 length: 14 amino acids.

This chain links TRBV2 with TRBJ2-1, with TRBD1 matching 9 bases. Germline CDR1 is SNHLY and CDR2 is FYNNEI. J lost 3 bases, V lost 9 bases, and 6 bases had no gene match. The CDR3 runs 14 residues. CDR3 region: CARRGTGSYNEQFF. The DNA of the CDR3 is TGTGCCAGGAGGGGGACAGGGAGCTACAATGAGCAGTTCTTC. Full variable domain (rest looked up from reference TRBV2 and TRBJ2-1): EPEVTQTPSHQVTQMGQEVILRCVPISNHLYFYWYRQILGQKVEFLVSFYNNEISEKSEIFDDQFSVERPDGSNFTLKIRSTKLEDSAMYFCARRGTGSYNEQFFGPGTRLTVL.

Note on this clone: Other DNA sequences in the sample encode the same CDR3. The CDR3 nucleotides read TGTGCCTGGTTGGACAGTTACGAGCAGTACTTC. Translation: CAWLDSYEQYF. The chain is built from TRBV30 and TRBJ2-7; D might be TRBD1 (6 bases). CDR1 is GTSNPN, CDR2 SVGIG, per germline (reference sequence). V was clipped by 5 bases and J by 4 bases, with 9 bases between them. The CDR3 totals 11 residues.

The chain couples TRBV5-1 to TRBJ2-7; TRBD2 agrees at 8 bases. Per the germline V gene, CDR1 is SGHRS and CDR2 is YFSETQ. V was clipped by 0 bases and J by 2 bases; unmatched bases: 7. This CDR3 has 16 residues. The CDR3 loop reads CASSLEGLVAAYEQYF. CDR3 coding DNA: TGCGCCAGCAGCTTGGAGGGACTAGTAGCGGCCTACGAGCAGTACTTC.

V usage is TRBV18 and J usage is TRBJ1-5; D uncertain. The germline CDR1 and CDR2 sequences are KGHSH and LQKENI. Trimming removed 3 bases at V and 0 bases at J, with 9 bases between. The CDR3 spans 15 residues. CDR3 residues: CASSPLGYSNQPQHF. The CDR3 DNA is TGTGCCAGCTCACCTTTAGGGTATAGCAATCAGCCCCAGCATTTT.

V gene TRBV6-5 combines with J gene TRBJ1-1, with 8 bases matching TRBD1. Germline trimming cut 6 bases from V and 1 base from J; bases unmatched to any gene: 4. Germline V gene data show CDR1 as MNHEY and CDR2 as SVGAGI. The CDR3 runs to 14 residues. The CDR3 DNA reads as TGTGCCAGCAGCCCAGGGGGCTGGAACACTGAAGCTTTCTTT. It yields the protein CASSPGGWNTEAFF.

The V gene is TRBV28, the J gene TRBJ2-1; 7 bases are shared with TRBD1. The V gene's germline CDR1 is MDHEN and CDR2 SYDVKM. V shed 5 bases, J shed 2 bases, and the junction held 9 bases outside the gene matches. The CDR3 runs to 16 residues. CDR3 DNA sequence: TGTGCCAGCAGTCGACCGACAGGGAATGCCTACAATGAGCAGTTCTTC. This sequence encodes CASSRPTGNAYNEQFF.

The CDR3 loop is CASSFFGINGHMEKLFF. The CDR3 DNA sequence: TGTGCCAGCAGTTTTTTTGGCATAAACGGTCATATGGAAAAACTGTTTTTT. The gene calls are TRBV28 and TRBJ1-4; unclear D gene. The ends were cut back, 3 bases at V and 8 bases at J, with 22 bases in the middle. CDR3 size: 17 residues. Germline V gives CDR1 MDHEN, CDR2 SYDVKM. Variable domain in full (rest from reference TRBV28 and TRBJ1-4): DVKVTQSSRYLVKRTGEKVFLECVQDMDHENMFWYRQDPGLGLRLIYFSYDVKMKEKGDIPEGYSVSREKKERFSLILESASTNQTSMYLCASSFFGINGHMEKLFFGSGTQLSVL.

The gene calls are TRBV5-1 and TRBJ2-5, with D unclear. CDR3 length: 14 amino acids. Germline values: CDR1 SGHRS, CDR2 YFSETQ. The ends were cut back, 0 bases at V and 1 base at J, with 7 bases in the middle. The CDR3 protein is CASSLVPAQETQYF. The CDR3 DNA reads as TGCGCCAGCAGCTTGGTGCCGGCCCAAGAGACCCAGTACTTC. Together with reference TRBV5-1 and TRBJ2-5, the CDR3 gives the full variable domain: KAGVTQTPRYLIKTRGQQVTLSCSPISGHRSVSWYQQTPGQGLQFLFEYFSETQRNKGNFPGRFSGRQFSNSRSEMNVSTLELGDSALYLCASSLVPAQETQYFGPGTRLLVL.

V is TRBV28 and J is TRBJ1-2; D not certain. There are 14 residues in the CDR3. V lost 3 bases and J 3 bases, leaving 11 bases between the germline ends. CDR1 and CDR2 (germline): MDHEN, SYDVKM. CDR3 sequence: CASSFQGFHYGYTF. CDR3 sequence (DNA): TGTGCCAGCAGTTTCCAAGGTTTCCACTATGGCTACACCTTC.

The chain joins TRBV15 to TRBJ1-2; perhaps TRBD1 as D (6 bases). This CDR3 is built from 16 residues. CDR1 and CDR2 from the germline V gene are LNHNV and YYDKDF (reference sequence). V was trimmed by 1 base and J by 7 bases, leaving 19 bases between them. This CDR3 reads CATSRAVGAGDGGYTF. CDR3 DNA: TGTGCCACCAGCAGAGCTGTCGGGGCAGGGGATGGTGGCTACACCTTC.

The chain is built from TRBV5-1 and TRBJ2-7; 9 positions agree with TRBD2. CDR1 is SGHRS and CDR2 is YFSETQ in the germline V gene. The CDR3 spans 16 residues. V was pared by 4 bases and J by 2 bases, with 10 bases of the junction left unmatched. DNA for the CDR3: TGCGCCAGCAGCCCAGGGCTAGCGGGACCAACCTACGAGCAGTACTTC. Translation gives CASSPGLAGPTYEQYF. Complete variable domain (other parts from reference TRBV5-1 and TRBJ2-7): KAGVTQTPRYLIKTRGQQVTLSCSPISGHRSVSWYQQTPGQGLQFLFEYFSETQRNKGNFPGRFSGRQFSNSRSEMNVSTLELGDSALYLCASSPGLAGPTYEQYFGPGTRLTVT.

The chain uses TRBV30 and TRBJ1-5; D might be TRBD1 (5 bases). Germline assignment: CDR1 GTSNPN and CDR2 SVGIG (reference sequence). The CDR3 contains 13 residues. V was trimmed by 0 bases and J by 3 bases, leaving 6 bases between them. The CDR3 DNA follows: TGTGCCTGGAGTGTGGGGGACAATCAGCCCCAGCATTTT. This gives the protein CAWSVGDNQPQHF.

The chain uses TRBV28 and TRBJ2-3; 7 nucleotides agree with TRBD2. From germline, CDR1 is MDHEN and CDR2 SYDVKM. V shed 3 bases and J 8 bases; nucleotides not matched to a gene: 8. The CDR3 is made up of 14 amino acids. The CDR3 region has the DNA TGTGCCAGCAGTTTCAGTAGCGGGCAGGGTACGCAGTATTTT. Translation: CASSFSSGQGTQYF.

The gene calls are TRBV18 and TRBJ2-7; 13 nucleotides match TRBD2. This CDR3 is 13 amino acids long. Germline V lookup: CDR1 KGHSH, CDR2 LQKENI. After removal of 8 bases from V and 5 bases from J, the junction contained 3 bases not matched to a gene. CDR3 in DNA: TGTGCCAGCGGACTAGCGGGAGTCCACGAGCAGTACTTC. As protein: CASGLAGVHEQYF.

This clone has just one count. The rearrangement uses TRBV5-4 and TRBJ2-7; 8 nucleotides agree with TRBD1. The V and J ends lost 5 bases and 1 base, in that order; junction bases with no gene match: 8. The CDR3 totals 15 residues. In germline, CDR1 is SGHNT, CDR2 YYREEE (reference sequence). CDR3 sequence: CASSPTGGSSYEQYF. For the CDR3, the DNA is TGTGCCAGCAGTCCAACAGGGGGTTCTTCCTACGAGCAGTACTTC.